These T cell receptor beta chains were read from a single sample in a study of regulatory T cells in long-lasting Graves disease. From the multiplex PCR reads, TCRdb called clonotypes with MiXCR, one entry per CDR3 protein. The data contain hundreds of thousands of distinct CDR3 sequences, about 32% of them singletons. The sample here was peripheral blood mononuclear cells (PBMCs), taken when the disease was refractory, from a patient treated with antithyroid drugs. The receptors were sampled from a female donor with Graves disease. Both conserved end residues are part of each CDR3. Fields, in order: clone size, D gene, V gene, J gene, CDR3 DNA, CDR3 protein. A D gene is named only where the DNA matches it firmly. Where a row states a size, it is once, few, many or the class of an expanded clone; other rows omit it.

many	NA	TRBV6-4	TRBJ1-2	TGTGCCAGCAGTGAGACCTTTAACTATGGCTACACCTTC	CASSETFNYGYTF
few	NA	TRBV2	TRBJ1-2	TGTGCCAGCGAGATTCCGGGACAAACCCTCTATGGCTACACCTTC	CASEIPGQTLYGYTF
few	TRBD2	TRBV20-1	TRBJ2-7	TGCAGTGCTAGAGGCCTGGCTAGCGGCCCCTACGAGCAGTACTTC	CSARGLASGPYEQYF
NA	NA	TRBV20-1	TRBJ1-5	TGCAGTGCTAGACGGCGTAATAGCAATCAGCCCCAGCATTTT	CSARRRNSNQPQHF
few	NA	TRBV28	TRBJ1-4	TGTGCCAGCAGTTCCTCATTCTATGTTGAAAAACTGTTTTTT	CASSSSFYVEKLFF
NA	TRBD1	TRBV11-2	TRBJ1-1	TGTGCCAGCAGCTCCGTTCGCGGGACAGGGGGCACTGAAGCTTTCTTT	CASSSVRGTGGTEAFF
few	NA	TRBV20-1	TRBJ2-7	TGCAGTGCTCAGGCGGATGGTGGGATTGAGCAGTACTTC	CSAQADGGIEQYF
NA	NA	TRBV6-1	TRBJ2-2	TGTGCCAGCAGTGAATACGGACACCAAACGAACACCGGGGAGCTGTTTTTT	CASSEYGHQTNTGELFF
many	TRBD1	TRBV2	TRBJ1-2	TGTGCCAGCCGGACAGGGGGAGCCCTAAACTATGGCTACACCTTC	CASRTGGALNYGYTF
NA	TRBD2	TRBV28	TRBJ2-3	TGTGCCAGCAGTTGGACTAGTCGCACAGATACGCAGTATTTT	CASSWTSRTDTQYF
many	NA	TRBV6-1	TRBJ2-7	TGTGCCAGCAGTGAGGGACTGTACTACGAGCAGTACTTC	CASSEGLYYEQYF
few	TRBD1	TRBV19	TRBJ1-1	TGTGCCAGTACGGGACAGACGAACACTGAAGCTTTCTTT	CASTGQTNTEAFF
many	TRBD2	TRBV28	TRBJ2-5	TGTGCCAGCAGTTTAAGTTGGTTCCTAGCGGGAAAAGAGACCCAGTACTTC	CASSLSWFLAGKETQYF
once	NA	TRBV19	TRBJ2-5	TGTGCCAGTAGTATAGGGTCAAGGAATTCGGAGACCCAGTACTTC	CASSIGSRNSETQYF
NA	TRBD1	TRBV7-6	TRBJ2-5	TGTGTCAGCAGCGATCCTCTCCGGGACAGACGAGAGACCCAGTACTTC	CVSSDPLRDRRETQYF
NA	NA	TRBV12-3/TRBV12-4	TRBJ1-5	TGTGCCAGCAGTTTAGCAGGGGCAGGCTATCAGCCCCAGCATTTT	CASSLAGAGYQPQHF
many	TRBD1	TRBV2	TRBJ2-5	TGTGCCAGCAATTCGGACAGGCGAGGGGAGACCCAGTACTTC	CASNSDRRGETQYF
NA	TRBD2	TRBV6-1	TRBJ2-7	TGTGCCAGCAGTGGACTAGCGGGGTATTCCTACGAGCAGTACTTC	CASSGLAGYSYEQYF
NA	NA	TRBV5-1	TRBJ1-1	TGCGCCAGCAGCTTGGACGGGCTCGCGAACACTGAAGCTTTCTTT	CASSLDGLANTEAFF
few	NA	TRBV15	TRBJ1-5	TGTGCCACCAGCAGAGATCGCCAGACACCTAGTCAGCCCCAGCATTTT	CATSRDRQTPSQPQHF
few	TRBD1	TRBV28	TRBJ2-7	TGTGCCAGCAGTTTATGGGGACAGGGGCAGGACGAGCAGTACTTC	CASSLWGQGQDEQYF
NA	TRBD1	TRBV30	TRBJ1-5	TGTGCCTGGAGTAGAGGGGACAGGGGAGGCAATCAGCCCCAGCATTTT	CAWSRGDRGGNQPQHF
NA	TRBD1	TRBV5-4	TRBJ1-2	TGTGCCAGCAGCCAACAGACAGGGTACACCTTC	CASSQQTGYTF
many	TRBD2	TRBV12-3/TRBV12-4	TRBJ2-7	TGTGCCAGCAGTTCCCGGACTAGCGGTTCGGTACCCTACGAGCAGTACTTC	CASSSRTSGSVPYEQYF
NA	NA	TRBV30	TRBJ1-5	TGTGCCTGGTCCACGGGGGGGACTAGCAATCAGCCCCAGCATTTT	CAWSTGGTSNQPQHF
once	NA	TRBV10-3	TRBJ2-5	TGTGCCATCAGTGCTAGCGACCAAGAGACCCAGTACTTC	CAISASDQETQYF
few	TRBD2	TRBV10-3	TRBJ2-7	TGTGCCATCAGTGGCGGGAGGGCCTTGTACGAGCAGTACTTC	CAISGGRALYEQYF
NA	NA	TRBV18	TRBJ2-5	TGTGCCAGCTCACCATTTCAGAGGGAAGAGACCCAGTACTTC	CASSPFQREETQYF
NA	NA	TRBV12-3/TRBV12-4	TRBJ2-2	TGTGCCAGCAGTCCCAGGGAGCCTGGCGGGGAGCTGTTTTTT	CASSPREPGGELFF
once	NA	TRBV10-3	TRBJ2-1	TGTGCCATCAGTGGCACAGCAGACAATGAGCAGTTCTTC	CAISGTADNEQFF
NA	NA	TRBV30	TRBJ1-2	TGTGCCTGGAGCGGAAATCAGTTTGGCTATGGCTACACCTTC	CAWSGNQFGYGYTF
few	TRBD2	TRBV3-1	TRBJ2-2	TGTGCCAGCAGCCTCGGGACTAGCGGGACGTACACCGGGGAGCTGTTTTTT	CASSLGTSGTYTGELFF
NA	TRBD1	TRBV6-1	TRBJ1-5	TGTGCCAGCAGTGGCACAGGGGCTTATAGCAATCAGCCCCAGCATTTT	CASSGTGAYSNQPQHF
NA	NA	TRBV30	TRBJ1-2	TGTGCCTGGAGTGTACACGTGGATATGACAGGCAGGAGCTATGGCTACACCTTC	CAWSVHVDMTGRSYGYTF
NA	NA	TRBV10-3	TRBJ2-5	TGTGCCACTACAGACAGCCAAGAGACCCAGTACTTC	CATTDSQETQYF
many	NA	TRBV28	TRBJ1-2	TGTGCCACCAGGGGTGCGCTCTATGGCTACACCTTC	CATRGALYGYTF